A selection of T cell receptor beta chains follows, all from one sample in a study of T cells in tuberculosis. Clones were read by immunoSEQ multiplex PCR, and TCRdb kept only the in-frame ones, dropping some. This table holds tens of thousands of clones, roughly nine tenths found once. The sample consisted of PBMCs. The source of these receptors is a donor aged 5 to 30 with latent tuberculosis or without tuberculosis infection. Some clones in this sample may be carry-over from other donors' samples. Both conserved end residues are part of each CDR3. The D gene is left open where the match is weak. The size field is filled for only some rows; it gives once, few, many or a size class.

d_call clone_size j_call v_call cdr3_length cdr3_aa cdr3_nt
TRBD2 - TRBJ2-7 TRBV2 16 CASSQRLAGSSYEQYF TGTGCCAGCAGTCAAAGACTAGCGGGGAGCTCCTACGAGCAGTACTTC
- - TRBJ1-2 TRBV30 13 CACLYLRGYGYTF TGTGCCTGCTTATATTTAAGGGGCTATGGCTACACCTTC
TRBD2 - TRBJ2-1 TRBV27 17 CASSGAEGGFAYNEQFF TGTGCCAGCAGTGGGGCTGAGGGAGGGTTCGCCTACAATGAGCAGTTCTTC
TRBD1 - TRBJ1-2 TRBV7-9 14 CASSQGQANYGYTF TGTGCCAGCAGCCAAGGACAGGCTAACTATGGCTACACCTTC
- - TRBJ1-3 TRBV18 15 CASSPNSAPREGIYF TGTGCCAGCTCACCAAATTCGGCCCCCCGAGAGGGCATATATTTT
- - TRBJ1-2 TRBV30 11 CAWSRALRYTF TGTGCCTGGAGTCGAGCGCTTCGATACACCTTC
TRBD1 - TRBJ1-2 TRBV6-1 14 CASRGTGWSYGYTF TGTGCCAGCAGGGGGACAGGCTGGTCCTATGGCTACACCTTC
- - TRBJ1-1 TRBV9 12 CASSLTVAGAFF TGTGCCAGCAGCCTGACTGTTGCCGGAGCTTTCTTT
TRBD1 - TRBJ1-2 TRBV27 13 CASIGGTDYGYTF TGTGCCAGCATTGGAGGGACAGATTATGGCTACACCTTC
- - TRBJ2-3 TRBV5-6 15 CASSLAGGGTDTQYF TGTGCCAGCAGCTTGGCCGGGGGTGGCACAGATACGCAGTATTTT
TRBD1 medium-sized TRBJ1-2 TRBV29-1 13 CSVGTGANYGYTF TGCAGCGTCGGGACAGGCGCTAACTATGGCTACACCTTC
- - TRBJ2-3 TRBV7-9 12 CASPRTQHTQYF TGTGCCAGCCCTAGAACCCAACATACGCAGTATTTT
- - TRBJ1-5 TRBV7-2 15 CASSLVGESNQPQHF TGTGCCAGCAGCTTAGTCGGGGAGAGCAATCAGCCCCAGCATTTT
- - TRBJ2-5 TRBV4-1 14 CASSHTQNQETQYF TGCGCCAGCAGCCACACACAGAACCAAGAGACCCAGTACTTC
- - TRBJ2-4 TRBV30 13 CAWSVGVGNIQYF TGTGCCTGGAGCGTAGGGGTCGGGAACATTCAGTACTTC
TRBD1 - TRBJ2-3 TRBV11-2 16 CASGTTGGLGTDTQYF TGTGCCAGCGGAACCACAGGGGGCCTTGGCACAGATACGCAGTATTTT
- - TRBJ2-3 TRBV19 14 CASSTSRVTDTQYF TGTGCCAGTAGTACCTCCCGGGTAACAGATACGCAGTATTTT
TRBD1 - TRBJ1-2 TRBV5-4 14 CASSFDRALVDYTF TGTGCCAGCAGCTTTGACAGGGCTCTGGTAGACTACACCTTC
- - TRBJ2-6 TRBV13 14 CASSLITVPGVLTF TGTGCCAGCAGCTTAATCACAGTTCCAGGAGTCCTGACTTTC
TRBD2 once TRBJ2-3 TRBV12-5 19 CASGRERGLAGPSTDTQYF TGTGCTAGTGGCCGAGAGAGGGGACTAGCGGGTCCAAGCACAGATACGCAGTATTTT
- - TRBJ2-2 TRBV25-1 13 CASTDSPTGELFF TGTGCCAGCACGGACAGCCCCACCGGGGAGCTGTTTTTT
- - TRBJ2-2 TRBV7-2 11 CAVQGNGELFF TGTGCCGTACAGGGAAACGGGGAGCTGTTTTTT
TRBD1 - TRBJ1-2 TRBV29-1 15 CSVRQGAVGPYGYTF TGCAGCGTGCGTCAGGGGGCCGTAGGTCCCTATGGCTACACCTTC
TRBD1 - TRBJ2-7 TRBV30 10 CAWSGDRVVF TGTGCCTGGAGTGGTGACAGGGTAGTTTTC
TRBD1 - TRBJ1-2 TRBV7-9 14 CASRLGQVLNGYTF TGTGCCAGCAGATTGGGACAGGTCCTCAATGGCTACACCTTC
- - TRBJ2-1 TRBV25-1 18 CASSYLTFSGGAYNEQFF TGTGCCAGCAGTTATCTTACCTTTAGCGGAGGGGCCTACAATGAGCAGTTCTTC
- - TRBJ2-3 TRBV7-3 14 CASSLGLSSDTQYF TGTGCCAGCAGCCTTGGACTGTCCTCAGATACGCAGTATTTT
- - TRBJ2-7 TRBV6-5 14 CASSPRVFSYEQYF TGTGCCAGCAGCCCCAGGGTCTTCTCCTACGAGCAGTACTTC
- - TRBJ1-2 TRBV12-5 12 CASGRQTDGYTF TGTGCTAGTGGTAGACAGACAGATGGCTACACCTTC
TRBD1 - TRBJ2-7 TRBV11-3 15 CASSLEGDRGGEQYF TGTGCCAGCAGCTTAGAGGGGGACAGGGGCGGCGAGCAGTACTTC
TRBD1 - TRBJ1-1 TRBV18 18 CASSPITGTGVLNTEAFF TGTGCCAGCTCACCAATCACCGGGACAGGGGTGTTGAACACTGAAGCTTTCTTT
- - TRBJ1-5 TRBV10-3 18 CAISESGAAGWNGQPQHF TGTGCCATCAGTGAGTCAGGGGCCGCAGGGTGGAATGGGCAGCCCCAGCATTTT
TRBD1 - TRBJ1-2 TRBV5-1 13 CASRYDRVHGYTF TGCGCCAGCAGGTACGACAGGGTCCATGGCTACACCTTC